This entry features one T cell receptor beta chain sequence. The record originates from a study of blood T cell repertoires in COVID-19. Looking at the study overall: Samples of COVID-19 (acute and convalescent) were obtained from the United States, Italy and Spain. Nucleic acid was either cDNA or gDNA, and it came from T cells, B-cell-depleted T cells, or PBMCs.

Cohort assignment relied on participant-reported clinical history. Germline-derived CDR1 and CDR2 are MNHEY and SMNVEV (reference sequence). The CDR3 is 15 residues long. The J segment lost 2 bases and the V segment lost 6 bases, leaving 10 bases of the junction unmatched. Under the authors' procedure: Scientists estimated how many nucleated cells there were by amplifying reference gene primers. The table came from immunoSEQ multiplex PCR; TCRdb's copy has only in-frame clones and leaves some out. The DNA was the basis for D and trimming; V, J and clone size are from that table. The sample yields 200,000 to 250,000 clones, roughly 88% seen once.

The sequence was obtained from a woman aged 45-60 years with acute COVID-19. The sample consisted of PBMCs or T cells enriched from blood (not recorded which). The gene calls are TRBV27 and TRBJ2-7; 7 bases are shared with TRBD2. Written as DNA, the CDR3 is TGTGCCAGCAGGCCCCAGAGAAGCGGGACCTACGAGCAGTACTTC. Its translation: CASRPQRSGTYEQYF.